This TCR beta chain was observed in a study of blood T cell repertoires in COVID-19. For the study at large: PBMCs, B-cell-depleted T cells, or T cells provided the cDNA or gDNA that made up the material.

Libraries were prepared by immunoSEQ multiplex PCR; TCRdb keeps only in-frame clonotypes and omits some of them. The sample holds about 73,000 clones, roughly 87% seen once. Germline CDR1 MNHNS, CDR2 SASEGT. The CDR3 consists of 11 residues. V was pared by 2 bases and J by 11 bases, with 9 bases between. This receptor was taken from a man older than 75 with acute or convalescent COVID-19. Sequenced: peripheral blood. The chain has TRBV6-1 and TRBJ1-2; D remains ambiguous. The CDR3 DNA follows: TGTGCCAGCAGTGAACACCCTAAGTACACCTTC. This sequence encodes CASSEHPKYTF.